A selection of T cell receptor beta chains follows, all from one sample in a study of long-term antiretroviral therapy in people with HIV. Assay used: immunoSEQ multiplex PCR; TCRdb lists only in-frame clones, some missing. The sample includes about 11,000 clones, roughly 79% of them seen just once. The sequences come from unsorted PBMCs, collected at the start of antiretroviral therapy, before treatment. These receptors were taken from a man younger than 40 with HIV. Each CDR3 is given without its conserved first and last residue.

ASSLGASSYEQY,TRBV7-2,TRBJ2-7
ASSPGTSGFSYEQY,TRBV28,TRBJ2-7
ASSHWTESSYNSPLH,TRBV21-1,TRBJ1-6
ASSDRETGETQY,TRBV7-9,TRBJ2-5
ASSYSTITGELF,TRBV6-5,TRBJ2-2
ASSLEGYGGYT,TRBV7-9,TRBJ1-2
ASSLVHEGPTEAF,TRBV9,TRBJ1-1
ASSVEAGQGSPYEQY,TRBV9,TRBJ2-7
ASSLLASEVETQY,TRBV5-6,TRBJ2-5
ASSIASLSLELF,TRBV19,TRBJ2-2
ASRHLTGNEQF,TRBV14,TRBJ2-1
ASSGTGGAYYGYT,TRBV25-1,TRBJ1-2
ASSPDGVPQETQY,TRBV9,TRBJ2-5
ASSPMLRDTGTDTQY,TRBV18,TRBJ2-3
ASTFGQGNQPQH,TRBV7-2,TRBJ1-5
ASSLWDSYEQY,TRBV7-6,TRBJ2-7
ASSQWPGGYEQY,TRBV4-3,TRBJ2-7
ASSRVLVYEQY,TRBV6-6,TRBJ2-7
ASRGRGLSQPQH,TRBV6-1,TRBJ1-5
ASSQDEGTGDGYT,TRBV4-3,TRBJ1-2
ASSLGSIAKNIQY,TRBV7-2,TRBJ2-4
ASRTLAHSYNEQF,TRBV28,TRBJ2-1